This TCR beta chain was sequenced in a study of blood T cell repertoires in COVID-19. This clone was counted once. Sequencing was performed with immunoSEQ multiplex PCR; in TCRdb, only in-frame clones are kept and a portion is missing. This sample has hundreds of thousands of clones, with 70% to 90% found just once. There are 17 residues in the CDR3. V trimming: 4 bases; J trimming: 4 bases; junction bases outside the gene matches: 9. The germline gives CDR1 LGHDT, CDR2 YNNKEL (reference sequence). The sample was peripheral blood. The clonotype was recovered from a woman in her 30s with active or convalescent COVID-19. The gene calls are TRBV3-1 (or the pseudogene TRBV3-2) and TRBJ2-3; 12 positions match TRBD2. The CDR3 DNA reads TGTGCCAGCAGCCTAGGACTAGCGGGACGGAAATCAGATACGCAGTATTTT. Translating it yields CASSLGLAGRKSDTQYF.